This T cell receptor beta chain was observed in a study of cytomegalovirus exposure and HLA in healthy donors. Of note for this clone: The antigen remains undetermined.

Primers: 60 Vbeta forward and 13 Jbeta reverse. TCRdb's table, derived via immunoSEQ multiplex PCR, lists solely in-frame clones and lacks some. This sample has some 180,000 clones, with about 83% found just once. Whole-study findings and limits: The availability of immune exposure information extended only to CMV serostatus.

Sequencing was carried out using PBMCs. The TCR originated in a female donor in good health and CMV-seronegative.

The CDR3 coding sequence is TGTGCCAGCATAGGGACAGGGCTTAACACTGAAGCTTTCTTT. It translates to CASIGTGLNTEAFF. The rearrangement uses TRBV6-6 and TRBJ1-1, with TRBD1 matching over 9 bases. CDR3 length equals 14 residues. Trimming took 7 bases from V and 2 from J; bases not matched to a gene: 5. From germline, CDR1 is MNHNY and CDR2 SVGAGI (reference sequence).